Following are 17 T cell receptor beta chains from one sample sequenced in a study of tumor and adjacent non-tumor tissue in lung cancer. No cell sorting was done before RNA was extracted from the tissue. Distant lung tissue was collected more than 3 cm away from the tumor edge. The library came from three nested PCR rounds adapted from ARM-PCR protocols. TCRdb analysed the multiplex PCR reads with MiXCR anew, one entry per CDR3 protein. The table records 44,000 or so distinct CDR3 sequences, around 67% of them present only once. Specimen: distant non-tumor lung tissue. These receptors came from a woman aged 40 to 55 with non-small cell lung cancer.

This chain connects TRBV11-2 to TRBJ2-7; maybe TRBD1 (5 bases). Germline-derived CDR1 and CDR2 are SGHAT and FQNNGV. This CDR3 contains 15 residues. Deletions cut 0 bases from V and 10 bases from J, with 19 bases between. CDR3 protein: CASSLELQGSHDQYF. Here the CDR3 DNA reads TGTGCCAGCAGCTTAGAATTGCAGGGTTCTCATGATCAGTACTTC.

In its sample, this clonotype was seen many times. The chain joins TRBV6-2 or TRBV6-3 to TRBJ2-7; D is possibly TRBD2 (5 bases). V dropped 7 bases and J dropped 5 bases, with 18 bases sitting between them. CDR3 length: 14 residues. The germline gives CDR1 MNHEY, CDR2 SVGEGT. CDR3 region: CASTTPGSQDEQYF. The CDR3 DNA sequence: TGTGCCAGCACCACACCGGGGAGTCAGGACGAGCAGTACTTC.

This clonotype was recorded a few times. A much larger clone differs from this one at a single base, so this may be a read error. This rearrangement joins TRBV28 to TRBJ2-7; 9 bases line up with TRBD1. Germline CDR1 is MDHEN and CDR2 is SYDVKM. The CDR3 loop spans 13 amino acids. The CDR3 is CASRGQGVYGQYF. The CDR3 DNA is TGTGCCAGCAGGGGACAGGGTGTGTACGGGCAGTACTTC.

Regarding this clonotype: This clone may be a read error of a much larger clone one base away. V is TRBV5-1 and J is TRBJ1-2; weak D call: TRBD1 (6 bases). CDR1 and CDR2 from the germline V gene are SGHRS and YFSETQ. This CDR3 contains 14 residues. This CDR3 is CASSPGESGYAYTF. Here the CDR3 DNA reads TGCGCCAGCAGCCCAGGGGAATCAGGATATGCCTACACCTTC. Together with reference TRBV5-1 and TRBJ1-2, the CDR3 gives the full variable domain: KAGVTQTPRYLIKTRGQQVTLSCSPISGHRSVSWYQQTPGQGLQFLFEYFSETQRNKGNFPGRFSGRQFSNSRSEMNVSTLELGDSALYLCASSPGESGYAYTFGSGTRLTVV.

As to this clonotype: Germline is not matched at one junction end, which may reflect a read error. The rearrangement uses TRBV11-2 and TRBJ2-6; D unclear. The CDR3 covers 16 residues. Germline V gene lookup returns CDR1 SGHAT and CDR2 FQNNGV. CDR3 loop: CAISWSDLSGANVLNF. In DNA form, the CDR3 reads TGTGCCATCAGCTGGTCAGACCTCTCTGGAGCCAACGTCCTGAATTTC.

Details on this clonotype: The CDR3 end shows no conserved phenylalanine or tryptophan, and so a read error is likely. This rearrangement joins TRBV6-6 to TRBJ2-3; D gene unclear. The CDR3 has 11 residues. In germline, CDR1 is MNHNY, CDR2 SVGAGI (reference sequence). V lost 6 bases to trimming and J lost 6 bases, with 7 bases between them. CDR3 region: CASSGDDTQYY. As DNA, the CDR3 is TGTGCCAGCAGCGGAGATGATACGCAGTATTAT.

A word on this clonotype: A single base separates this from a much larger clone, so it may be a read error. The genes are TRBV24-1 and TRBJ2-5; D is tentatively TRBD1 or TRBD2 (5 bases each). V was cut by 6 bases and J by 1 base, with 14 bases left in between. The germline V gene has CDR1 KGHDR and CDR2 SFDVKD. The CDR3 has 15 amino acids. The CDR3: CATSNAQGPQETQYF. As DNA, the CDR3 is TGTGCCACCAGTAATGCCCAGGGACCCCAAGAGACCCAGTACTTC.

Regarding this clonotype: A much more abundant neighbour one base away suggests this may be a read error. CDR3 protein: CASSEARLGNGELFF. CDR3 nucleotide sequence: TGTGCCAGCAGTGAAGCGCGACTGGGGAACGGGGAGCTGTTTTTT. This chain joins TRBV6-1 and TRBJ2-2; no reliable D call. The CDR3 is made up of 15 amino acids. The V and J ends lost 0 bases and 7 bases respectively, with 12 bases between them. Germline CDR1 is MNHNS and CDR2 is SASEGT.

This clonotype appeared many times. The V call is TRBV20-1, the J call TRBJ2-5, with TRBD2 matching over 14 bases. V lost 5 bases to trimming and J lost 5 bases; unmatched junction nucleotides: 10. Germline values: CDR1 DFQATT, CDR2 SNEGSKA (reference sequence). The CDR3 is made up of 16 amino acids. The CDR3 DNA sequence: TGCAGTGCTCACTCTGCGACTAGCGGGAGGGCCGAGACCCAGTACTTC. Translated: CSAHSATSGRAETQYF.

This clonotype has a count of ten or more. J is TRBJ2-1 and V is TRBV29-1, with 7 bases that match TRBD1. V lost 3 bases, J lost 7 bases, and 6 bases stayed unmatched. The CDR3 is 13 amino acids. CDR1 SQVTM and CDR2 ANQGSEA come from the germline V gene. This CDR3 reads CSVERGRVNEQFF. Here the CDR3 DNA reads TGCAGCGTTGAGAGGGGGCGCGTGAATGAGCAGTTCTTC.

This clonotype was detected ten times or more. The CDR3 DNA reads as TGCGCCAGCAGCCAACAATACCACAATGAGCAGTTCTTC. Protein sequence: CASSQQYHNEQFF. V and J are TRBV4-1 and TRBJ2-1; the D is unclear. V lost 2 bases to trimming and J lost 5 bases, with 7 bases between them. Germline V gene sequence: CDR1 MGHRA, CDR2 YSYEKL. This CDR3 comprises 13 residues.

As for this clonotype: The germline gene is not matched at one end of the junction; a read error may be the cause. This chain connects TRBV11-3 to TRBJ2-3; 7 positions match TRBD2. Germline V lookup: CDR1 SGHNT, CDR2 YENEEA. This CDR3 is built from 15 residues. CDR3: CASSPGTGGSGTQNF. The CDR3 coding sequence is TGTGCCAGTAGCCCCGGGACTGGCGGGAGTGGTACGCAGAATTTT.

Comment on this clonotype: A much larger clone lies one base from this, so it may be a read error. In nucleotides, the CDR3 is TGCAGTGCCCCCTCCGGGACAGATAGCAATCAGCCCCAGCATTTT. It is translated as CSAPSGTDSNQPQHF. J is TRBJ1-5 and V is TRBV20-1; 7 nucleotides match TRBD1. Trimming removed 6 bases from V and 0 bases from J; junction bases left unmatched: 8. The CDR3 extends over 15 amino acids. Per the germline V gene, CDR1 is DFQATT and CDR2 is SNEGSKA (reference sequence).

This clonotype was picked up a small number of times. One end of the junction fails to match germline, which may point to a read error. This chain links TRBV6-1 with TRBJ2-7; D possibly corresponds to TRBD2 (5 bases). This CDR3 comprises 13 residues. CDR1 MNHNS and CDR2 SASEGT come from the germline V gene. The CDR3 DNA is TGTGCCAGCGTCGGAGGCAGCTCCTTCGAGCAGTACTTC. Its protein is CASVGGSSFEQYF.

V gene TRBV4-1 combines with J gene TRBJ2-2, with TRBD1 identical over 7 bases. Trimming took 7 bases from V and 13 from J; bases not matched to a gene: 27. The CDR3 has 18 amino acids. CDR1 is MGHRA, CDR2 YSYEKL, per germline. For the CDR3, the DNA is TGCGCCAGCACCCCCGGCCCATTAGACAGGGAAGGGTCCGGGTGGCTGTTTTTT. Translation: CASTPGPLDREGSGWLFF.

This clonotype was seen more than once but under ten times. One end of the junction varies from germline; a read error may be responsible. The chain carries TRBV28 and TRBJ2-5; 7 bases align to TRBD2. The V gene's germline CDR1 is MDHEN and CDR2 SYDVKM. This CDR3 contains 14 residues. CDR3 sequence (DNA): TGTGCCAGCAGTTTGGGGAGGGCAGGAGAGACCCAGAACTTC. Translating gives CASSLGRAGETQNF. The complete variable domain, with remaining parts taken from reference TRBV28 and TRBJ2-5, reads DVKVTQSSRYLVKRTGEKVFLECVQDMDHENMFWYRQDPGLGLRLIYFSYDVKMKEKGDIPEGYSVSREKKERFSLILESASTNQTSMYLCASSLGRAGETQNFGPGTRLLVL.

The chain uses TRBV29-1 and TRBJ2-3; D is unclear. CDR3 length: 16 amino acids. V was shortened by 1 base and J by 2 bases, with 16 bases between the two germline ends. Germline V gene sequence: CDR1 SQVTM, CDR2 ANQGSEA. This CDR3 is CSVEGTVGFNTDTQYF. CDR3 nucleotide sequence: TGCAGCGTTGAAGGAACTGTGGGTTTCAACACAGATACGCAGTATTTT.